These 18 T cell receptor beta chains originate from one sample sequenced in a study of T cell responses to AZD1222 COVID-19 vaccine. Here immunoSEQ multiplex PCR was the method, and the copy in TCRdb shows in-frame clones only, minus some. The sample has more than 150,000 clones, 85% to 90% seen once. The sequenced sample was peripheral blood, obtained on day 0 of AZD1222 vaccination. The receptors come from an adult in good health.

This clone was seen only once. The chain is built from TRBV28 and TRBJ1-6; D unclear. This CDR3 is 15 amino acids long. V shed 6 bases and J shed 6 bases, with 15 bases lying between them. The germline V gene has CDR1 MDHEN and CDR2 SYDVKM. In nucleotides, the CDR3 is TGTGCCAGCAGCTCGACCACGGGCCTTAATTCACCCCTCCACTTT. Protein sequence: CASSSTTGLNSPLHF.

This chain joins TRBV18 and TRBJ1-2; TRBD1 agrees at 9 bases. J gave up 7 bases and V 5 bases, and 14 bases lay outside the gene matches. The CDR3 totals 16 residues. Germline CDR1 is KGHSH and CDR2 is LQKENI. The chain's CDR3 is CASSAPATGGYGGYTF. The DNA for the CDR3 is TGTGCCAGCTCAGCCCCCGCGACAGGGGGATATGGTGGCTACACCTTC.

The chain links TRBV6-5 to TRBJ2-3, with D tentatively TRBD1 (6 bases). Trimming left V 2 bases short and J 4 bases short, with 13 bases between. The germline gives CDR1 MNHEY, CDR2 SVGAGI. The CDR3 sequence is 15 residues long. The CDR3 is CASSYGGQGPDTQYF. The CDR3 coding sequence is TGTGCCAGCAGTTACGGGGGCCAGGGCCCAGATACGCAGTATTTT.

The J gene is TRBJ1-5, the V gene TRBV7-8; no definite D call. CDR1 and CDR2 from the germline V gene are SGHVS and FQNEAQ. V dropped 1 base and J dropped 9 bases, with 13 bases sitting between them. This CDR3 is built from 14 residues. The CDR3 protein is CASSLDFEAGPQHF. CDR3 coding DNA: TGTGCCAGCAGCTTAGATTTTGAGGCAGGGCCCCAGCATTTT.

This clone was seen only once. This sequence joins TRBV30 and TRBJ1-5; 7 bases align to TRBD1. V was clipped by 2 bases and J by 7 bases; unmatched bases: 8. CDR3 length equals 14 residues. The germline CDR1 and CDR2 sequences are GTSNPN and SVGIG (reference sequence). The CDR3, as DNA: TGTGCCTGGAGTCTACTTACAGGGGAACAGCCCCAGCATTTT. It codes for CAWSLLTGEQPQHF.

The chain links TRBV6-2 or TRBV6-3 to TRBJ1-2, with D perhaps matching TRBD1 (5 bases). Trimming left V 6 bases short and J 5 bases short, with 10 bases between. Germline CDR1 reads MNHEY; CDR2 reads SVGEGT. The CDR3 contains 12 residues. This CDR3 is CASSSTEYGYTF. The CDR3 DNA reads as TGTGCCAGCAGCTCGACAGAGTATGGCTACACCTTC.

CDR3 sequence: CASSPGQGGTYEQYF. Written as DNA, the CDR3 is TGTGCCAGCAGCCCTGGACAGGGGGGGACCTACGAGCAGTACTTC. The chain recombines TRBV7-9 with TRBJ2-7, with TRBD1 matching 10 bases. CDR1 and CDR2 from the germline V gene are SEHNR and FQNEAQ (reference sequence). This CDR3 is 15 amino acids long. V lost 5 bases and J lost 2; bases outside the gene matches: 6.

V usage is TRBV4-3 and J usage is TRBJ2-2; D is undetermined. CDR3 length: 16 amino acids. The germline V gene has CDR1 LGHNA and CDR2 YSLEER. For the CDR3, the DNA is TGCCCCCCCAGCCAACTCTGGCAGACGAACACCGGGGAGCTGTTTTTT. Its protein product is CPPSQLWQTNTGELFF.

The V gene is TRBV6-5, the J gene TRBJ2-4; 7 nucleotides match TRBD1. This CDR3 region has 15 residues. Germline V gene data show CDR1 as MNHEY and CDR2 as SVGAGI. V lost 0 bases to trimming and J lost 7 bases; unmatched junction nucleotides: 6. CDR3 in DNA: TGTGCCAGCAGTTACTCGAGACAGGGATGGAACATTCAGTACTTC. As protein: CASSYSRQGWNIQYF.

The CDR3 spells CASSLDVGLAGGLQYF. CDR3 nucleotide sequence: TGTGCCAGCAGCTTGGATGTAGGGCTAGCGGGGGGCTTACAGTACTTC. The chain joins TRBV5-4 to TRBJ2-7, with TRBD2 matching over 11 bases. CDR3 length: 16 residues. Looked up from germline, CDR1 is SGHNT and CDR2 is YYREEE (reference sequence). Trimming at V came to 0 bases and at J to 10 bases, leaving 12 bases not matched to a gene.

The chain carries TRBV6-1 and TRBJ2-7; D call uncertain. Germline V gene data show CDR1 as MNHNS and CDR2 as SASEGT. Trimming removed 4 bases from V and 2 bases from J, with 12 bases in between. CDR3 length: 14 amino acids. This CDR3 is CASSAHPGTYEQYF. Here the CDR3 DNA reads TGTGCCAGCAGTGCCCATCCAGGTACCTACGAGCAGTACTTC.

The CDR3 nucleotides read TGTGCCAGCAGCCAGGGACAGAGTAACACTGAAGCTTTCTTT. It codes for CASSQGQSNTEAFF. The rearrangement uses TRBV7-9 and TRBJ1-1; 7 nucleotides agree with TRBD1. The CDR3 extends over 14 amino acids. V dropped 5 bases and J dropped 2; count of bases not matched to a gene: 5. Germline lookup yields CDR1 SEHNR and CDR2 FQNEAQ (reference sequence).

This chain joins TRBV7-9 and TRBJ2-3; D gene uncertain. V was trimmed by 5 bases and J by 7 bases, leaving 7 bases between them. From germline, CDR1 is SEHNR and CDR2 FQNEAQ (reference sequence). The CDR3 covers 11 residues. The CDR3 DNA reads as TGTGCCAGCAGCCCTTCCAATACGCAGTATTTT. This gives the protein CASSPSNTQYF. The whole variable domain, filled in from reference TRBV7-9 and TRBJ2-3, reads DTGVSQNPRHKITKRGQNVTFRCDPISEHNRLYWYRQTLGQGPEFLTYFQNEAQLEKSRLLSDRFSAERPKGSFSTLEIQRTEQGDSAMYLCASSPSNTQYFGPGTRLTVL.

This chain uses TRBV24-1 with TRBJ2-1; 10 nucleotides agree with TRBD2. There are 16 residues in the CDR3. V lost 4 bases and J lost 6; bases outside the gene matches: 8. Germline values: CDR1 KGHDR, CDR2 SFDVKD. CDR3 region: CATSEPTSGTGNEQFF. DNA of the CDR3: TGTGCCACCAGTGAGCCAACTAGCGGGACGGGCAATGAGCAGTTCTTC.

J is TRBJ2-1 and V is TRBV12-5; 8 bases line up with TRBD2. CDR3 size: 16 residues. Germline assignment: CDR1 LGHNT and CDR2 FRNRAP. The V segment lost 2 bases and the J segment 8 bases; nucleotides outside the gene matches: 11. The CDR3 nucleotides read TGTGCTAGTGGTTTGACATCCGGGACTAGGATCCATGAGCAGTTCTTC. Translated: CASGLTSGTRIHEQFF.

In its sample, this clone was seen once. This chain joins TRBV28 and TRBJ2-3; D gene ambiguous. With 3 bases removed from V and 1 base from J, the gap between germline ends came to 14 bases. Germline lookup yields CDR1 MDHEN and CDR2 SYDVKM. This CDR3 has 16 amino acids. CDR3: CASSLSEPTRTDTQYF. CDR3 nucleotides: TGTGCCAGCAGTTTGAGCGAGCCCACACGCACAGATACGCAGTATTTT.

This clone appeared once. This chain links TRBV3-1 (or the pseudogene TRBV3-2) with TRBJ2-3; 7 positions agree with TRBD1. Germline V gene lookup returns CDR1 LGHDT and CDR2 YNNKEL (reference sequence). The V gene end was trimmed by 2 bases and the J gene end by 2 bases; junction bases not matched to a gene: 7. The CDR3 loop spans 16 amino acids. CDR3 loop: CASSQPGTASTDTQYF. For the CDR3, the DNA is TGTGCCAGCAGCCAACCTGGGACAGCCTCCACAGATACGCAGTATTTT.

The DNA for the CDR3 is TGTGCCAGCAGCCAATCCGGTGGCCCCTACAATGAGCAGTTCTTC. This sequence encodes CASSQSGGPYNEQFF. The chain has TRBV3-1 (or the pseudogene TRBV3-2) and TRBJ2-1, with D uncertain. Germline loops: CDR1 LGHDT, CDR2 YNNKEL (reference sequence). V was cut by 2 bases and J by 2 bases, with 10 bases left in between. The CDR3 totals 15 residues.